A selection of T cell receptor beta chains follows, all from one sample in a study of blood T cell repertoires in COVID-19. Some clones are missing from TCRdb's copy, which holds only in-frame ones; the method was immunoSEQ multiplex PCR. Of about 160,000 clones in the sample, more than 80% are singletons; the top ten hold around 2.9%. The sequenced sample consisted of peripheral blood. The receptors stem from a man aged 55 to 70 with acute or convalescent COVID-19. Each CDR3 is given with its conserved first and last residue. A D gene is named only where the DNA matches it firmly. Clone size is shown for a subset of rows, as once, few, many or a class of expanded clone.

v_call,d_call,clone_size,j_call,cdr3_aa,cdr3_nt
TRBV5-1,TRBD2,.,TRBJ2-3,CASSYSGGGTDTQYF,TGCGCCAGCAGCTATAGCGGGGGAGGGACAGATACGCAGTATTTT
TRBV3-1/TRBV3-2,.,.,TRBJ2-2,CASSQRLNTGELFF,TGTGCCAGCAGCCAGCGGTTGAACACCGGGGAGCTGTTTTTT
TRBV24-1,TRBD1,.,TRBJ1-5,CATSELDRDQPQHF,TGTGCCACCAGTGAGCTGGACAGGGATCAGCCCCAGCATTTT
TRBV5-1,TRBD1,.,TRBJ1-1,CASSQGQRPTMNTEAFF,TGCGCCAGCAGCCAGGGACAGAGGCCAACCATGAACACTGAAGCTTTCTTT
TRBV12-5,.,.,TRBJ1-1,CASGSGLTEAFF,TGTGCTAGTGGCTCCGGACTGACTGAAGCTTTCTTT
TRBV27,TRBD1,.,TRBJ1-2,CASSSGTGNASRGNYTF,TGTGCCAGCAGTTCAGGGACAGGGAACGCTTCCCGTGGGAACTACACCTTC
TRBV19,TRBD2,.,TRBJ2-1,CATNPTSGGSEQFF,TGTGCCACTAACCCGACTAGCGGGGGGTCTGAGCAGTTCTTC
TRBV7-8,TRBD1,.,TRBJ1-1,CASSSTAATGSMNTEAFF,TGTGCCAGCAGCTCGACTGCGGCGACAGGGTCCATGAACACTGAAGCTTTCTTT
TRBV20-1,.,.,TRBJ2-1,CSASGSSGYNEQFF,TGCAGTGCTAGTGGTTCAAGCGGGTACAATGAGCAGTTCTTC
TRBV14,.,.,TRBJ1-3,CASSQELSGNTIYF,TGTGCCAGCAGCCAGGAGTTATCTGGAAACACCATATATTTT
TRBV3-1/TRBV3-2,TRBD2,once,TRBJ2-7,CASSHLAGVEQYF,TGTGCCAGCAGCCACTTAGCGGGGGTTGAGCAGTACTTC
TRBV14,.,.,TRBJ2-5,CASSQELNWERVETQYF,TGTGCCAGCAGCCAAGAGTTAAATTGGGAGCGAGTAGAGACCCAGTACTTC
TRBV5-1,TRBD1,few,TRBJ1-5,CASSPWGQGDQPQHF,TGCGCCAGCAGCCCCTGGGGGCAGGGGGATCAGCCCCAGCATTTT
TRBV7-2,.,.,TRBJ1-1,CASSLRRGTGTEAFF,TGTGCCAGCAGCTTACGTCGGGGTACGGGAACTGAAGCTTTCTTT
TRBV10-3,.,.,TRBJ2-2,CAIRGENTGELFF,TGTGCCATCCGTGGAGAAAACACCGGGGAGCTGTTTTTT
TRBV7-2,.,.,TRBJ2-1,CASSLVAALRHREQFF,TGTGCCAGCAGCTTAGTTGCGGCTCTACGGCACCGCGAGCAGTTCTTC